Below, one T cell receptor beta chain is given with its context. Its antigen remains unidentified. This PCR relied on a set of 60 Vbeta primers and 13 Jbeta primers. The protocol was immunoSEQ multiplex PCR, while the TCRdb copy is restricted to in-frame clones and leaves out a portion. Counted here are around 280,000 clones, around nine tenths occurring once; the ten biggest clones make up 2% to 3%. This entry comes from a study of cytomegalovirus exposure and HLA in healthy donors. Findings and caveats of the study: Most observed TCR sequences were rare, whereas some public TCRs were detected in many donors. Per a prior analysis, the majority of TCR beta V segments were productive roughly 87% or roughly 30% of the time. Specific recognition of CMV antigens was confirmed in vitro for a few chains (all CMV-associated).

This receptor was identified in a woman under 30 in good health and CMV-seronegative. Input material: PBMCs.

CDR3 residues: CASSEKGRAGWNTEAFF. Written as DNA, the CDR3 is TGTGCCAGCAGTGAAAAGGGCAGGGCGGGGTGGAACACTGAAGCTTTCTTT. The V and J genes are TRBV25-1 and TRBJ1-1, with D possibly matching TRBD1 (5 bases). Germline values: CDR1 MGHDK, CDR2 SYGVNS. The CDR3 is 17 residues long. V shed 2 bases and J shed 1 base, with 17 bases lying between them. The full variable domain, completed using reference TRBV25-1 and TRBJ1-1, is EADIYQTPRYLVIGTGKKITLECSQTMGHDKMYWYQQDPGMELHLIHYSYGVNSTEKGDLSSESTVSRIRTEHFPLTLESARPSHTSQYLCASSEKGRAGWNTEAFFGQGTRLTVV.